In this sample, the clone carrying this T cell receptor (beta chain) turned up many times. What it binds is unknown. Source material was 2 million unsorted PBMCs, stored at -80 °C in RNAlater. The cDNA was generated by 5'RACE with 10-nucleotide random UMIs. TCRdb reprocessed the 5' RACE reads with MiXCR, giving one entry per CDR3 protein. The table records tens of thousands of distinct CDR3 sequences, roughly 10% of them present only once. The data were obtained in a study of neurological immune-mediated disorders. General study points: The study found the most TCR clonal expansion in HTLV-1-associated myelopathy and the least in multiple sclerosis, below healthy controls.

Trimming stripped 1 base from V and 5 bases from J, with 3 bases between. This CDR3 spans 12 amino acids. Germline assignment: CDR1 LGHDT and CDR2 YNNKEL (reference sequence). This TCR was sampled from a middle-aged man in good health. Sequencing used PBMCs. The chain is built from TRBV3-1 and TRBJ1-5; D remains ambiguous. DNA for the CDR3: TGTGCCAGCAGCCAAGGGTATCAGCCCCAGCATTTT. Protein: CASSQGYQPQHF.